The clone carrying this T cell receptor beta chain is categorized as medium-sized. Its antigen is currently unknown. This entry comes from a study of liver allograft versus peripheral blood T cells. Study as a whole: Comparative analysis was performed on T cell receptor repertoires from transplanted livers and from recipients' peripheral blood.

Germline loops: CDR1 LNHDA, CDR2 SQIVND (reference sequence). With 9 bases clipped from V and 1 base from J, the junction kept 4 bases outside the gene matches. The CDR3 extends over 14 amino acids. General observations from the study: Peripheral blood reportedly held T cell receptor repertoires that differed from those inside liver allografts.

One entry per CDR3 protein, called by TCRdb with MiXCR from the reads. Of 5,000 to 6,500 distinct CDR3 sequences listed, over 12% are singletons. This TCR was recovered from a human patient who had a liver transplant. Among the T cells, some may be from the graft donor. The rearrangement joins TRBV19 to TRBJ2-2; 8 nucleotides agree with TRBD2. The DNA for the CDR3 is TGTGCCAGCACCGGGACTAGGAACACCGGGGAGCTGTTTTTT. Translated: CASTGTRNTGELFF.